This T cell receptor beta chain was recovered during a study of blood T cell repertoires in COVID-19. V lost 6 bases and J lost 2; bases outside the gene matches: 3. CDR3 length: 14 residues. The germline V gene encodes CDR1 GTSNPN and CDR2 SVGIG (reference sequence). In the authors' methods: Cell counts per sample came from amplifying reference gene primers. Sequencing was performed with immunoSEQ multiplex PCR; in TCRdb, only in-frame clones are kept and a portion is missing. V and J calls and clone size are as listed in that table; D and trimming were resolved from the DNA. Here the sample spans 150,000 or so clones, around 80% being singletons.

The chain couples TRBV30 to TRBJ2-6, with 8 nucleotides matching TRBD1. Material for sequencing was peripheral blood. The receptor was derived from a woman in her fifties or sixties in a cohort sampled during active or convalescent COVID-19. The CDR3 DNA reads as TGTGCCTGCCGGACAGGGCCTGGGGCCAACGTCCTGACTTTC. Encoded protein: CACRTGPGANVLTF. The complete variable domain, with remaining parts taken from reference TRBV30 and TRBJ2-6, reads SQTIHQWPATLVQPVGSPLSLECTVEGTSNPNLYWYRQAAGRGLQLLFYSVGIGQISSEVPQNLSASRPQDRQFILSSKKLLLSDSGFYLCACRTGPGANVLTFGAGSRLTVL.